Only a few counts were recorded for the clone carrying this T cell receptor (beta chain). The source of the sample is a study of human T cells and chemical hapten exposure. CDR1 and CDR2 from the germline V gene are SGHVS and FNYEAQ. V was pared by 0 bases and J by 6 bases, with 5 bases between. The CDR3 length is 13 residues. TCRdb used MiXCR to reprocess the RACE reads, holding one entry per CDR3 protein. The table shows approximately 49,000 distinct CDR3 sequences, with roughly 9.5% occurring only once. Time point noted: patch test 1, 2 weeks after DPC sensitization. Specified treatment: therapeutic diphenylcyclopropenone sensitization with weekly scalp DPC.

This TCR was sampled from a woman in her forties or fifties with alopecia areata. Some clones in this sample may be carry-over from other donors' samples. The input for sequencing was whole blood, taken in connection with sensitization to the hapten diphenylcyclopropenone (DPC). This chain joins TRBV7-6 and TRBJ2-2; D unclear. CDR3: CASSLAPSGELFF. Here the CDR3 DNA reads TGTGCCAGCAGCTTAGCGCCTTCCGGGGAGCTGTTTTTT.